The clone carrying this T cell receptor (beta chain) occurred a few times. This sample was taken from a study of identical twins. Germline V gene data show CDR1 as DFQATT and CDR2 as SNEGSKA (reference sequence). The CDR3 spans 14 residues. V dropped 5 bases and J dropped 0 bases, with 10 bases sitting between them. MiXCR, applied by TCRdb to the 5' RACE reads, yields one record per CDR3 protein. The sample contains about 720,000 distinct CDR3 sequences, 15% to 20% of which appear only once. The data were also submitted as part of a second study, on T cells expressing NK-cell markers. That study adds: The same clonotypes also predominated in the CD3+CD56-NKG2C+ fraction of a handful of donors.

The TCR originated in a woman aged 18-35 years in good health. The rearrangement joins TRBV20-1 to TRBJ1-4; D gene unclear. The specimen was PBMCs. The CDR3 bases are TGCAGTGCTGCCCGGGATTCAACTAATGAAAAACTGTTTTTT. It codes for CSAARDSTNEKLFF.